What follows are 8 T cell receptor beta chains derived from one specimen sequenced in a study of blood T cell repertoires in COVID-19. Libraries were prepared by immunoSEQ multiplex PCR; TCRdb keeps only in-frame clonotypes and omits some of them. This table holds around 190,000 clones, 75% to 85% found once. Sequenced input: PBMCs or T cells enriched from blood (not recorded which). These TCRs come from a man aged 35 to 55 who had recovered from COVID-19.

The chain joins TRBV7-6 to TRBJ2-6; D gene uncertain. Between the trimmed V and J ends, which lost 5 bases and 0 bases, there was a span of 8 bases. Germline lookup yields CDR1 SGHVS and CDR2 FNYEAQ. The CDR3 covers 15 residues. This chain's CDR3 is CASSPQASGANVLTF. CDR3 DNA: TGTGCCAGCAGCCCGCAGGCCTCTGGGGCCAACGTCCTGACTTTC.

This clone was detected a few times. The chain recombines TRBV11-2 with TRBJ2-1, with D tentatively TRBD1 (6 bases). This CDR3 is 14 amino acids long. Germline-derived CDR1 and CDR2 are SGHAT and FQNNGV. The V gene lost 9 bases and the J gene lost 0 bases, with 12 bases spanning the gap. The CDR3 DNA reads as TGTGCCAGTCAGGGGATGGACTCCTACAATGAGCAGTTCTTC. It specifies CASQGMDSYNEQFF.

Here the CDR3 reads CASSSLDSLYGYTF. The CDR3 DNA reads TGTGCCAGCAGCTCCCTAGACAGCCTTTATGGCTACACCTTC. The genes are TRBV7-9 and TRBJ1-2, with D possibly TRBD1 on 5 matching bases. This CDR3 region has 14 residues. Trimming stripped 4 bases from V and 5 bases from J, with 14 bases between. From germline, CDR1 is SEHNR and CDR2 FQNEAQ (reference sequence).

The CDR3 is CASSYSGQAPEAFF. CDR3 coding DNA: TGTGCCAGCAGTTACTCGGGTCAGGCCCCTGAAGCTTTCTTT. The rearrangement uses TRBV6-6 and TRBJ1-1; D not certain. CDR3 length: 14 amino acids. Germline-derived CDR1 and CDR2 are MNHNY and SVGAGI (reference sequence). V dropped 0 bases and J dropped 6 bases, with 11 bases sitting between them.

This chain connects TRBV28 to TRBJ2-7, with D perhaps matching TRBD1 (5 bases). The germline V gene encodes CDR1 MDHEN and CDR2 SYDVKM. CDR3 size: 12 residues. V was trimmed by 7 bases and J by 8 bases, leaving 15 bases between them. The CDR3 DNA sequence: TGTGCCAGCAAAGTCCCCCAGGGCCAGCAGTACTTC. Its protein product is CASKVPQGQQYF.

In DNA, the CDR3 is TGTGCCAGCAGCCAAGGACAGCCGTACGAGCAGTACTTC. Translating it yields CASSQGQPYEQYF. This chain joins TRBV3-1 (or the pseudogene TRBV3-2) and TRBJ2-7, with D tentatively TRBD1 (5 bases). The CDR3 is 13 residues long. Germline V lookup: CDR1 LGHDT, CDR2 YNNKEL (reference sequence). The V and J ends lost 1 base and 4 bases respectively, with 8 bases between them.

This clone has a count of ten or more. V and J are TRBV7-9 and TRBJ2-7; 8 positions agree with TRBD1. The germline CDR1 and CDR2 sequences are SEHNR and FQNEAQ (reference sequence). V shed 1 base, J shed 6 bases, and the junction held 8 bases outside the gene matches. The CDR3 totals 15 residues. The CDR3 protein is CASSLESGGGFEQYF. The DNA for the CDR3 is TGTGCCAGCAGCTTAGAGTCAGGGGGCGGGTTCGAGCAGTACTTC.

J is TRBJ2-1 and V is TRBV4-1, with 8 bases identical to TRBD2. The germline V gene has CDR1 MGHRA and CDR2 YSYEKL. The CDR3 spans 15 residues. J was trimmed by 3 bases and V by 4 bases; bases with no gene match: 5. CDR3: CASSRLAIGYNEQFF. The CDR3 DNA is TGCGCCAGCAGCCGACTAGCGATTGGCTACAATGAGCAGTTCTTC.